This TCR beta chain was identified during a study of OX40 agonist ivuxolimab in advanced cancers. Some background on the complete study: The costimulatory receptor OX40 (CD134) was targeted by ivuxolimab, a fully human IgG2 agonistic monoclonal antibody. Intravenous ivuxolimab was administered to patients every 2 weeks at six dose levels: 0.01, 0.1, 0.3, 1.5, 3 and 10 mg/kg. Among the approximately 50 dose-escalation patients, around 20 had hepatocellular carcinoma, roughly 15 melanoma, 9 renal cell carcinoma and 9 head and neck cancer. A male proportion of roughly 80% and a mean age of around 60 years, ranging from about 20 to 85, were recorded for the dose-escalation cohort. Patients were allowed to have had prior anti-PD-1, anti-PD-L1 or anti-CTLA-4 therapy, and more than 30% of the dose-escalation patients had previously received checkpoint inhibitors. Partial responses were achieved by three dose-escalation patients, of whom one had hepatocellular carcinoma and two had cutaneous melanoma. The purpose of peripheral TCRbeta sequencing was to test whether ivuxolimab changed TCR sequence diversity and led to clonal T-cell expansion. The paper covers the monotherapy dose-escalation part of the phase I ivuxolimab trial, which included N of about 50 patients.

Patients with autoimmune disease history or receiving systemic immunosuppression were excluded from the trial. Peripheral blood for TCR sequencing was collected from all dose cohorts at baseline, on cycle 4 day 1, and on cycle 7 day 1. The samples were taken from a phase I, first-in-human, multicenter, open-label dose-escalation trial of ivuxolimab. Adults with locally advanced or metastatic head and neck squamous cell, hepatocellular, melanoma or renal cell carcinoma were enrolled in the trial. Before TCR sequencing, CD4+ and CD8+ T cells were separately sorted from peripheral blood. Its CDR3 holds 14 amino acids, cysteine through phenylalanine. Solely the CDR3 DNA is kept, with 42 bases framed from the first base. From a lookup of the germline V gene, CDR1 and CDR2 are MNHNS and SASEGT. V drops 6 bases and J drops 5 bases, leaving 16 bases in between. Genomic DNA was isolated from the sorted cells so that the TCRbeta CDR3 region could be sequenced. The immunoSEQ Assay was used to sequence the TCRbeta CDR3 regions. The table was pulled from immuneACCESS by TCRdb, which kept in-frame rearrangements only. Such tables lose some clones; where checked, under half of the loss comes from unresolved V genes, and the rest has no known cause. The sample table shows fewer than 85,000 clones, and under 85% are seen once. 0.51% of the sample goes to the ten largest clones.

Note on this clone: What antigen it recognizes has not been identified. Base quality data are lacking; no much larger clone is found one base away.

Study-wide findings and limitations: Low levels of normalized T-cell clonal expansion were also seen in some patients who did not respond. At doses of 0.1 to 3.0 mg/kg, clonal expansion of both CD4+ and CD8+ blood T cells was observed from baseline to week 6. The antigen specificity of the clonally expanded peripheral T cells was not determined. In the 0.1-3.0 mg/kg groups, partial responders had among the lowest normalized peripheral clonal expansion, particularly in CD8+ T cells. After ivuxolimab, expanded clones were on average more numerous among CD8+ T cells than among CD4+ T cells.

The sequence is built from TRBV6-1 and TRBJ1-1; a weak D assignment points to TRBD1 (6 bases agree). The sequencing used CD4+ or CD8+ T cells sorted from blood, collected in a trial of the OX40 agonist ivuxolimab. The origin of this receptor is an adult with an advanced solid tumor such as melanoma, head and neck, liver or kidney cancer. The base sequence is TGTGCCAGCAGATCCCCGGGGGCCTTGACTGAAGCTTTCTTT. It translates to CASRSPGALTEAFF.